One and the same sample provided the 14 T cell receptor beta chains below, sequenced in a study of long-term antiretroviral therapy in people with HIV. It was version v3.0 of the immunoSEQ assay that was run at survey level. Method: immunoSEQ multiplex PCR; TCRdb's copy keeps in-frame clones and lacks some. The sample records about 25,000 clones, roughly 79% being singletons. The input for sequencing was unsorted PBMCs, taken 2.1 years after starting antiretroviral therapy. Receptors were obtained from a man aged 25 to 45 with HIV.

The CDR3 DNA sequence: TGTGCCAGCAGCCAAGGGAAGACCCAGTACTTC. Its translation is CASSQGKTQYF. The J gene is TRBJ2-5, the V gene TRBV7-2, with D unclear. The CDR3 is made up of 11 amino acids. Trimming removed 5 bases from V and 6 bases from J, with 7 bases in between. CDR1 SGHTA and CDR2 FQGNSA come from the germline V gene.

The gene calls are TRBV29-1 and TRBJ2-3, with D uncertain. With 1 base removed from V and 7 bases from J, the gap between germline ends came to 9 bases. This CDR3 contains 12 residues. The V gene's germline CDR1 is SQVTM and CDR2 ANQGSEA. The CDR3 DNA reads as TGCAGCGTTGAAGTGGAAGTAAATACGCAGTATTTT. It codes for CSVEVEVNTQYF.

The chain joins TRBV5-1 to TRBJ2-3; D is uncertain. Looked up from germline, CDR1 is SGHRS and CDR2 is YFSETQ. The germline V and J ends were trimmed by 0 bases and 5 bases, with 13 bases remaining between them. This CDR3 contains 15 residues. For the CDR3, the DNA is TGCGCCAGCAGCTTGGGGCACCTCGGTGTAGATACGCAGTATTTT. Translated, it gives CASSLGHLGVDTQYF. Full variable domain (remainder filled in from reference TRBV5-1 and TRBJ2-3): KAGVTQTPRYLIKTRGQQVTLSCSPISGHRSVSWYQQTPGQGLQFLFEYFSETQRNKGNFPGRFSGRQFSNSRSEMNVSTLELGDSALYLCASSLGHLGVDTQYFGPGTRLTVL.

With regard to this clone: The junction differs from germline at one of its ends, possibly a read error. The CDR3 spells CASGQVQGATREQYF. The CDR3 bases are TGCGCCAGCGGCCAAGTGCAGGGGGCGACGAGAGAGCAGTACTTC. The V and J genes are TRBV4-3 and TRBJ2-7; 8 positions agree with TRBD1. Germline CDR1 reads LGHNA; CDR2 reads YSLEER. The CDR3 is made up of 15 amino acids.

The chain uses TRBV15 and TRBJ1-2, with 7 nucleotides matching TRBD1. Trimming removed 1 base from V and 4 bases from J; junction bases left unmatched: 0. The CDR3 runs to 13 residues. The germline V gene has CDR1 LNHNV and CDR2 YYDKDF (reference sequence). In DNA form, the CDR3 reads TGTGCCACCAGCAGAGGACAGGGCTATGGCTACACCTTC. This codes for CATSRGQGYGYTF.

The chain employs TRBV11-2 and TRBJ2-3, with unresolved D. The CDR3 is made up of 13 amino acids. Trimming pared 5 bases from V and 5 bases from J, leaving 11 bases between. CDR1 and CDR2 (germline): SGHAT, FQNNGV. Here the CDR3 reads CASSPSSVDTQYF. The CDR3 nucleotides read TGTGCCAGCAGCCCTTCTTCCGTAGATACGCAGTATTTT.

The V and J genes are TRBV7-9 and TRBJ2-5, with D perhaps matching TRBD2 (5 bases). The germline V and J ends were trimmed by 5 bases and 0 bases, with 10 bases remaining between them. CDR3 length equals 14 residues. Germline lookup yields CDR1 SEHNR and CDR2 FQNEAQ (reference sequence). Here the CDR3 DNA reads TGTGCCAGCAGCCTCCGCGGGTACCAAGAGACCCAGTACTTC. This translates into CASSLRGYQETQYF.

The rearrangement uses TRBV7-2 and TRBJ2-1; D is ambiguous. Germline lookup yields CDR1 SGHTA and CDR2 FQGNSA. The V end was cut by 3 bases, the J end by 7 bases, with 10 bases between. The CDR3 runs 13 residues. The CDR3 sequence: CASSFYPRNEQFF. CDR3 in DNA: TGTGCCAGCAGCTTTTACCCGAGGAATGAGCAGTTCTTC.

The chain recombines TRBV7-2 with TRBJ2-2; 7 bases line up with TRBD2. The germline V gene has CDR1 SGHTA and CDR2 FQGNSA. The CDR3 is 17 amino acids. V lost 5 bases and J lost 5; bases outside the gene matches: 14. CDR3 sequence reads: CASSQHGRTRGTGELFF. The CDR3 DNA is TGTGCCAGCAGCCAACATGGGAGGACTAGGGGTACCGGGGAGCTGTTTTTT.

The chain joins TRBV30 to TRBJ1-1, with unresolved D. The germline V gene has CDR1 GTSNPN and CDR2 SVGIG (reference sequence). Trimming removed 7 bases from V and 7 bases from J, with 16 bases in between. The CDR3 contains 12 residues. This CDR3 reads CALTEVGLEAFF. The CDR3 DNA reads TGTGCCTTAACGGAAGTGGGCCTTGAAGCTTTCTTT. The entire variable domain, with the rest obtained from reference TRBV30 and TRBJ1-1, is as follows: SQTIHQWPATLVQPVGSPLSLECTVEGTSNPNLYWYRQAAGRGLQLLFYSVGIGQISSEVPQNLSASRPQDRQFILSSKKLLLSDSGFYLCALTEVGLEAFFGQGTRLTVV.

CDR3 sequence reads: CASSSTGTSPYEQYF. CDR3 bases: TGTGCCAGCAGTAGCACCGGGACTTCTCCCTACGAGCAGTACTTC. The J gene is TRBJ2-7, the V gene TRBV6-5; D perhaps matches TRBD2 (6 bases). V lost 5 bases and J 2 bases, leaving 16 bases between the germline ends. Germline CDR1 reads MNHEY; CDR2 reads SVGAGI. This CDR3 comprises 15 residues.

The gene calls are TRBV18 and TRBJ1-6; TRBD1 might be the D (5 bases). The CDR3 runs 15 residues. Germline values: CDR1 KGHSH, CDR2 LQKENI. Between the trimmed V and J ends, which lost 6 bases and 9 bases, there was a span of 18 bases. This CDR3 reads CASSPGLGGRSPLHF. In DNA, the CDR3 is TGTGCCAGCTCCCCCGGACTGGGGGGTCGTTCACCCCTCCACTTT.

The DNA of the CDR3 is TGTGCCAGCAGCCCCCCAGGCTTCTATGGCTACACCTTC. It is translated as CASSPPGFYGYTF. The gene calls are TRBV6-6 and TRBJ1-2; D gene ambiguous. This CDR3 region has 13 residues. V lost 6 bases, J lost 4 bases, and 12 bases lay in between. CDR1 and CDR2 (germline): MNHNY, SVGAGI (reference sequence).

As to this clone: The sample carries other DNA sequences with the same CDR3. This rearrangement joins TRBV9 to TRBJ1-6, with no clear D. This CDR3 comprises 13 residues. V dropped 4 bases and J dropped 6 bases, with 8 bases sitting between them. Germline V CDR1 and CDR2: SGDLS, YYNGEE. CDR3 bases: TGTGCCAGCAGCTCAGGCCCTAATTCACCCCTCCACTTT. The encoded protein is CASSSGPNSPLHF.